Included here is one T cell receptor (beta chain) sequence, with context. What it recognizes is unknown. This sample was taken from a study of Ad26.COV2.S vaccination and SARS-CoV-2 variants. Whole-study findings and limits: The study found higher spike-specific TCR breadth in vaccine than placebo recipients.

V lost 1 base to trimming and J lost 6 bases; unmatched junction nucleotides: 5. The CDR3 length is 14 residues. Germline loops: CDR1 KGHSH, CDR2 LQKENI. Treatment given: around 19 received Ad26.COV2.S at low or high dose, single or two shots; roughly 5 received placebo; per-sample allocation not given. At day 63 after the first vaccine or placebo injection, samples were drawn. Participants' vaccine, an Ad26 vector, delivered Wuhan-strain SARS-CoV-2 spike. Clones were read by immunoSEQ multiplex PCR, and TCRdb kept only the in-frame ones, dropping some. The sample includes a few hundred thousand clones, around four fifths of them seen just once.

This chain uses TRBV18 with TRBJ2-5, with TRBD1 matching 7 bases. The sequence derives from a person between 18 and 60 years old who received the Ad26.COV2.S COVID-19 vaccine or a placebo. Material: peripheral blood, obtained in a trial of Ad26.COV2.S vaccine versus placebo. The CDR3 loop is CASSPLEGAKTQYF. CDR3 coding DNA: TGTGCCAGCTCACCACTAGAGGGGGCGAAGACCCAGTACTTC. The full variable domain, with the rest looked up from reference TRBV18 and TRBJ2-5, is NAGVMQNPRHLVRRRGQEARLRCSPMKGHSHVYWYRQLPEEGLKFMVYLQKENIIDESGMPKERFSAEFPKEGPSILRIQQVVRGDSAAYFCASSPLEGAKTQYFGPGTRLLVL.